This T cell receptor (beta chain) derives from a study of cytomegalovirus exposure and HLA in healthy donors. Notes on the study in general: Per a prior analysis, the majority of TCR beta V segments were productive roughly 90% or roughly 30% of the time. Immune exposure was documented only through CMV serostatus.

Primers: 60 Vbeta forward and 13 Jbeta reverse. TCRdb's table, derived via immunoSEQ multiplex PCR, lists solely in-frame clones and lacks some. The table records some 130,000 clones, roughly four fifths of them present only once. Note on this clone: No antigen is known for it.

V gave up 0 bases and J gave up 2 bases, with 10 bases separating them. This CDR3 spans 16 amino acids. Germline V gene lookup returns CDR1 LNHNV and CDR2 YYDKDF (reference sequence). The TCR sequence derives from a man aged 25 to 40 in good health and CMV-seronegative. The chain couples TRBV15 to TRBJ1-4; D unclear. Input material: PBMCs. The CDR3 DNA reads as TGTGCCACCAGCAGAGAGAAACCTAGTACTAATGAAAAACTGTTTTTT. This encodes CATSREKPSTNEKLFF.